Presented here are 23 T cell receptor beta chains from one specimen sequenced in a study of beta chain features in type 1 diabetes. Sequencing targeted expressed TCRB transcripts, as all isolated RNA had been reverse transcribed. This table comes from immunoSEQ multiplex PCR, and its TCRdb copy is limited to in-frame clones, with some not included. The repertoire includes under 300,000 clones, about 11% of them detected once, and 0.017% sits in the top ten. No antigen has been assigned to these receptors. General study points: Moderately but significantly shorter TCRB CDR3s were found in Type 1 diabetes patients in all four CD4+ subsets.

Specimen: naive CD4+ T cells from blood. Source of these receptors: a man younger than 40 with type 1 diabetes.

This clone was counted only a few times. The CDR3 protein is CASSLYRATGELFF. For the CDR3, the DNA is TGTGCCAGCAGCTTATACAGGGCTACCGGGGAGCTGTTTTTT. The gene calls are TRBV7-2 and TRBJ2-2, with D possibly TRBD1 on 6 matching bases. Per the germline V gene, CDR1 is SGHTA and CDR2 is FQGNSA. Deletions cut 2 bases from V and 5 bases from J, with 9 bases between. CDR3 length: 14 amino acids.

This clone was picked up a small number of times. The chain employs TRBV30 and TRBJ2-1; 7 nucleotides match TRBD2. The CDR3 runs to 14 residues. Germline values: CDR1 GTSNPN, CDR2 SVGIG (reference sequence). J gave up 5 bases and V 7 bases, and 11 bases lay outside the gene matches. CDR3 in amino acids: CAFQREEDHNEQFF. The CDR3 bases are TGTGCCTTCCAACGGGAGGAGGACCACAATGAGCAGTTCTTC. The full variable domain, completed using reference TRBV30 and TRBJ2-1, is SQTIHQWPATLVQPVGSPLSLECTVEGTSNPNLYWYRQAAGRGLQLLFYSVGIGQISSEVPQNLSASRPQDRQFILSSKKLLLSDSGFYLCAFQREEDHNEQFFGPGTRLTVL.

This clone has only a few counts. The V and J genes are TRBV4-3 and TRBJ1-5; D is perhaps TRBD1 (6 bases). The V gene lost 2 bases and the J gene lost 4 bases, with 12 bases spanning the gap. In germline, CDR1 is LGHNA, CDR2 YSLEER. This CDR3 has 15 residues. The DNA of the CDR3 is TGCGCCAGCAGCCAATCCCCAGGGGTTAATCAGCCCCAGCATTTT. Protein: CASSQSPGVNQPQHF.

The V gene is TRBV7-9, the J gene TRBJ2-7, with TRBD2 identical over 11 bases. Germline CDR1 and CDR2: SEHNR and FQNEAQ (reference sequence). The ends lost 4 bases at V and 4 bases at J; junction bases unmatched: 6. This CDR3 spans 15 amino acids. The CDR3, as DNA: TGTGCCAGCAGCTCCACTAGCGGGGGTTTTTACGAGCAGTACTTC. Translation gives CASSSTSGGFYEQYF.

This clone was detected a few times. This chain uses TRBV28 with TRBJ2-7; D call uncertain. Trimming shortened V by 2 bases and J by 5 bases, and 4 bases separated the two germline ends. Looked up from germline, CDR1 is MDHEN and CDR2 is SYDVKM. The CDR3 runs 11 residues. In DNA form, the CDR3 reads TGTGCCAGCAGTTTACTTCACGAGCAGTACTTC. Protein: CASSLLHEQYF.

The chain uses TRBV5-1 and TRBJ1-1, with D possibly TRBD1 on 5 matching bases. CDR1 SGHRS and CDR2 YFSETQ come from the germline V gene. Trimming pared 4 bases from V and 1 base from J, leaving 11 bases between. This CDR3 has 14 residues. CDR3 sequence reads: CASSPWGGNTEAFF. The CDR3 DNA reads TGCGCCAGCAGCCCTTGGGGGGGGAACACTGAAGCTTTCTTT.

This clone has just a few counts. The V and J genes are TRBV28 and TRBJ1-5, with D uncertain. The CDR3 consists of 14 residues. The V end lost 10 bases, the J end lost 9 bases, and 22 bases lay between the germline ends. The germline CDR1 and CDR2 sequences are MDHEN and SYDVKM. Here the CDR3 reads CATCEVDRTRPQHF. The CDR3 nucleotides are TGTGCCACCTGCGAGGTGGACCGGACTCGGCCCCAGCATTTT.

This clone has a handful of counts. The J gene is TRBJ2-1, the V gene TRBV5-4; a weak D match, TRBD1 (5 bases). V lost 0 bases and J lost 4, with 8 bases in between. Germline V lookup: CDR1 SGHNT, CDR2 YYREEE (reference sequence). This CDR3 comprises 14 residues. CDR3 sequence reads: CASSLAKGYNEQFF. As DNA, the CDR3 is TGTGCCAGCAGCTTGGCAAAGGGGTACAATGAGCAGTTCTTC.

This clone has more than one count but fewer than ten. The chain joins TRBV5-1 to TRBJ2-1; TRBD2 matches 9 bases. Germline assignment: CDR1 SGHRS and CDR2 YFSETQ. Trimming took 0 bases from V and 9 from J; bases not matched to a gene: 1. The CDR3 consists of 13 residues. The CDR3 DNA sequence: TGCGCCAGCAGCTTGGGTAGCGGGGGTGAGCAGTTCTTC. Residues: CASSLGSGGEQFF.

This clone was seen more than once but under ten times. This chain joins TRBV21-1 and TRBJ2-3; the table's TRBD1 call for D was not verified on the DNA. TRBV21-1 is a recognized pseudogene. This CDR3 has 16 amino acids. The CDR3 coding sequence is TGTGCCAGACCCCTCCTCCGGGACAGGGACACAGATACGCAGTATTTT. Protein: CARPLLRDRDTDTQYF.

The chain has TRBV4-1 and TRBJ2-5; 9 bases are a match to TRBD1. The J call may be wrong; the DNA end is better matched by TRBJ2-7. The CDR3 totals 17 residues. CDR1 and CDR2 from the germline V gene are MGHRA and YSYEKL. Here the CDR3 reads CASSQAHLGTGLYEQYF. The CDR3 bases are TGCGCCAGCAGCCAAGCTCATCTCGGGACAGGGCTCTACGAGCAGTACTTC.

The chain is built from TRBV11-2 and TRBJ2-3; TRBD2 aligns across 8 bases. The CDR3 runs to 16 residues. Germline V gene sequence: CDR1 SGHAT, CDR2 FQNNGV. Trimming cost V 6 bases and J 5 bases; bases outside gene matches: 13. Here the CDR3 DNA reads TGTGCCAGCAGGAAATCGGGCGGGGGGTACAAAGATACGCAGTATTTT. Amino acid sequence: CASRKSGGGYKDTQYF.

This sequence joins TRBV15 and TRBJ1-2; D is perhaps TRBD1 (5 bases). CDR3 size: 14 residues. The V gene lost 4 bases and the J gene lost 8 bases, with 17 bases spanning the gap. The V gene's germline CDR1 is LNHNV and CDR2 YYDKDF (reference sequence). CDR3 nucleotide sequence: TGTGCCACCAGCACTCCCCGGGGGGGTCGGGGCTACACCTTC. Its protein product is CATSTPRGGRGYTF.

The V and J genes are TRBV30 and TRBJ1-5; the D gene is possibly TRBD1 (6 bases). Trimming cost V 5 bases and J 7 bases, with 12 bases left between them. Germline V gene data show CDR1 as GTSNPN and CDR2 as SVGIG (reference sequence). The CDR3 is 12 residues long. CDR3: CAWAGVGQPQHF. CDR3 bases: TGTGCCTGGGCAGGGGTGGGCCAGCCCCAGCATTTT.

This clone was counted only a few times. This chain connects TRBV29-1 to TRBJ2-1, with D unclear. V shed 3 bases and J shed 7 bases, with 16 bases lying between them. The CDR3 consists of 14 residues. Germline-derived CDR1 and CDR2 are SQVTM and ANQGSEA. CDR3 loop: CSVEAPNMKNEQFF. For the CDR3, the DNA is TGCAGCGTTGAGGCTCCCAATATGAAAAATGAGCAGTTCTTC.

The chain joins TRBV11-2 to TRBJ2-2; D not certain. The V gene lost 1 base and the J gene lost 5 bases, with 11 bases spanning the gap. CDR1 is SGHAT, CDR2 FQNNGV, per germline. CDR3 length: 15 residues. CDR3 in DNA: TGTGCCAGCAGCTTAGCCCTAGAAGAGACCGGGGAGCTGTTTTTT. As protein: CASSLALEETGELFF. The full variable domain, in which reference TRBV11-2 and TRBJ2-2 provide the parts outside the CDR3, is EAGVAQSPRYKIIEKRQSVAFWCNPISGHATLYWYQQILGQGPKLLIQFQNNGVVDDSQLPKDRFSAERLKGVDSTLKIQPAKLEDSAVYLCASSLALEETGELFFGEGSRLTVL.

This clone has just a few counts. The DNA of the CDR3 is TGCGCCAGCAGCTTGGGTCGGACAAGCGATACGCAGTATTTT. Translation gives CASSLGRTSDTQYF. The V gene is TRBV5-1, the J gene TRBJ2-3; D is perhaps TRBD1 (5 bases). Per germline, CDR1 SGHRS and CDR2 YFSETQ. The CDR3 spans 14 residues. Trimming took off 0 bases at V and 6 bases at J, with 11 bases between the two ends.

V and J are TRBV11-2 and TRBJ1-1, with a weak D call TRBD1 (5 bases). This CDR3 has 15 amino acids. V was trimmed by 5 bases and J by 0 bases, leaving 13 bases between them. Germline V gene sequence: CDR1 SGHAT, CDR2 FQNNGV. Here the CDR3 reads CASSKAWGMNTEAFF. In DNA, the CDR3 is TGTGCCAGCAGCAAGGCTTGGGGCATGAACACTGAAGCTTTCTTT.

This clone has a handful of counts. CDR3 protein: CASRPGTDEFYEQYF. In DNA form, the CDR3 reads TGTGCCAGCAGACCAGGGACAGATGAATTTTACGAGCAGTACTTC. This chain connects TRBV6-6 to TRBJ2-7; TRBD1 agrees at 7 bases. Germline CDR1 MNHNY, CDR2 SVGAGI (reference sequence). Trimming took 6 bases from V and 4 from J; bases not matched to a gene: 12. This CDR3 contains 15 residues.

V is TRBV27 and J is TRBJ2-1; TRBD2 aligns across 10 bases. CDR1 is MNHEY and CDR2 is SMNVEV in the germline V gene (reference sequence). The CDR3 covers 16 residues. The trim removed 2 bases at V and 0 bases at J, leaving 1 base unmatched. CDR3 amino acids: CASSLLAGDSYNEQFF. CDR3 DNA: TGTGCCAGCAGTTTACTAGCGGGGGACTCCTACAATGAGCAGTTCTTC.

V gene TRBV14 combines with J gene TRBJ1-6, with TRBD1 identical over 7 bases. The junction had 5 bases not matched to a gene; V was cut back by 8 bases and J by 7 bases. The CDR3 sequence is 13 residues long. Looked up from germline, CDR1 is SGHDN and CDR2 is FVKESK. The CDR3 region is CASAWGQNSPLHF. CDR3 in DNA: TGTGCCAGCGCGTGGGGACAGAATTCACCCCTCCACTTT.

The chain carries TRBV7-6 and TRBJ1-1, with D perhaps TRBD1 (5 bases). Germline CDR1 SGHVS, CDR2 FNYEAQ. Trimming took 6 bases from V and 0 from J, leaving 14 bases between them. The CDR3 spans 15 residues. In nucleotides, the CDR3 is TGTGCCAGCAGTCGGACATTTGGAATGAACACTGAAGCTTTCTTT. Amino acid sequence: CASSRTFGMNTEAFF.

This chain joins TRBV28 and TRBJ2-5; 10 positions agree with TRBD2. CDR1 and CDR2 from the germline V gene are MDHEN and SYDVKM. The CDR3 contains 17 residues. V gave up 6 bases and J gave up 1 base; unmatched junction bases: 11. CDR3 nucleotide sequence: TGTGCCAGCAGCCGGAGAGCGGGGGGGCAGACCCAAGAGACCCAGTACTTC. Translation: CASSRRAGGQTQETQYF.